This is a list of T cell receptor beta chains from one sample in a study of shared clonotypes between healthy human individuals. TCRdb keeps only in-frame clones here, not all; method: immunoSEQ multiplex PCR. The top ten hold roughly 1.2% of the sample, which has around 2,000,000 clones, approximately 94% seen once. Sequences were obtained from naive CD8+ T cells sorted from blood. The receptors come from a man aged 18-30 years in good health. Both conserved end residues are part of each CDR3. D genes are given only for firm matches. Only some rows state a clone size, as once, few, many or a class for expanded clones.

abundance: NA
v_gene: TRBV7-6
j_gene: TRBJ1-6
d_gene: NA
CDR3nt: TGTGCCAGCAGCTTAGAAGGGGACGGGGGGCCCCTCCACTTT
CDR3aa: CASSLEGDGGPLHF

abundance: NA
v_gene: TRBV19
j_gene: TRBJ2-7
d_gene: NA
CDR3nt: TGTGCCAGTAGTATCGGACTGTTCTACGAGCAGTACTTC
CDR3aa: CASSIGLFYEQYF

abundance: NA
v_gene: TRBV28
j_gene: TRBJ2-3
d_gene: TRBD2
CDR3nt: TGTGCCAGCAGTGCCACCGGGGGGTCAGATACGCAGTATTTT
CDR3aa: CASSATGGSDTQYF

abundance: NA
v_gene: TRBV10-3
j_gene: TRBJ2-7
d_gene: TRBD1
CDR3nt: TGTGCCATCAGCCAGGGGGCGGTCAACGAGCAGTACTTC
CDR3aa: CAISQGAVNEQYF

abundance: NA
v_gene: TRBV7-9
j_gene: TRBJ2-5
d_gene: TRBD2
CDR3nt: TGTGCCAGCAGCTTCGGGACTAGCGGCCAAGAGACCCAGTACTTC
CDR3aa: CASSFGTSGQETQYF

abundance: NA
v_gene: TRBV19
j_gene: TRBJ2-1
d_gene: NA
CDR3nt: TGTGCCAGTACCGCGGTGCATGAGCAGTTCTTC
CDR3aa: CASTAVHEQFF

abundance: NA
v_gene: TRBV4-3
j_gene: TRBJ2-5
d_gene: TRBD1
CDR3nt: TGCGCCAGCAGCCAAGATGGGGACAGGGATTGGGAGACCCAGTACTTC
CDR3aa: CASSQDGDRDWETQYF

abundance: NA
v_gene: TRBV6-7
j_gene: TRBJ2-7
d_gene: NA
CDR3nt: TGTGCCAGCAGTTATCCCACCAACAGCGGGGACACCTACGAGCAGTACTTC
CDR3aa: CASSYPTNSGDTYEQYF

abundance: NA
v_gene: TRBV5-6
j_gene: TRBJ2-7
d_gene: NA
CDR3nt: TGTGCCAGCAGCTTGGGGGGGCGCTACGAGCAGTACTTC
CDR3aa: CASSLGGRYEQYF

abundance: NA
v_gene: TRBV13
j_gene: TRBJ1-1
d_gene: NA
CDR3nt: TGTGCCAGCAGCTCGGACTACAGGAGTGACACTGAAGCTTTCTTT
CDR3aa: CASSSDYRSDTEAFF

abundance: NA
v_gene: TRBV6-5
j_gene: TRBJ1-1
d_gene: NA
CDR3nt: TGTGCCAGCAGTTACGCGGAGGGCCTCGAAGCTTTCTTT
CDR3aa: CASSYAEGLEAFF

abundance: NA
v_gene: TRBV7-9
j_gene: TRBJ2-3
d_gene: NA
CDR3nt: TGTGCCAGCAGCGACCCACCTGGAGGGGAGGGCACAGATACGCAGTATTTT
CDR3aa: CASSDPPGGEGTDTQYF

abundance: NA
v_gene: TRBV2
j_gene: TRBJ2-7
d_gene: NA
CDR3nt: TGTGCCAGCAGTCCTGGGACTTCTGGGCCCTACGAGCAGTACTTC
CDR3aa: CASSPGTSGPYEQYF

abundance: NA
v_gene: TRBV29-1
j_gene: TRBJ2-1
d_gene: NA
CDR3nt: TGCAGCGTTGAGGGGGTGGACGGAGACCCAATGTCCCAGTTCTTC
CDR3aa: CSVEGVDGDPMSQFF

abundance: NA
v_gene: TRBV4-3
j_gene: TRBJ2-7
d_gene: TRBD2
CDR3nt: TGCGCCAGCAGCCGAGATAGCGGGAGCCCCTCCTACGAGCAGTACTTC
CDR3aa: CASSRDSGSPSYEQYF

abundance: NA
v_gene: TRBV5-1
j_gene: TRBJ2-3
d_gene: TRBD2
CDR3nt: TGCGCCAGCAGCTTTACTAGCGGGAGGGGCACAGATACGCAGTATTTT
CDR3aa: CASSFTSGRGTDTQYF

abundance: NA
v_gene: TRBV15
j_gene: TRBJ1-4
d_gene: NA
CDR3nt: TGTGCCACCAGCAGTACGCCTTTGGGTGAAAAACTGTTTTTT
CDR3aa: CATSSTPLGEKLFF

abundance: NA
v_gene: TRBV19
j_gene: TRBJ2-2
d_gene: NA
CDR3nt: TGTGCCAGTAGTATCAATGACAGAAACACCGGGGAGCTGTTTTTT
CDR3aa: CASSINDRNTGELFF

abundance: NA
v_gene: TRBV13
j_gene: TRBJ1-3
d_gene: TRBD1
CDR3nt: TGTGCCAGCAGCGGGGACGACAGGGACGACACCATATATTTT
CDR3aa: CASSGDDRDDTIYF

abundance: once
v_gene: TRBV5-5
j_gene: TRBJ1-2
d_gene: NA
CDR3nt: TGTGCCAGCAGCCAGGACGAGGTGGGCTATGGCTACACCTTC
CDR3aa: CASSQDEVGYGYTF

abundance: NA
v_gene: TRBV6-5
j_gene: TRBJ1-1
d_gene: TRBD1
CDR3nt: TGTGCCAGCAGTTACTCCCACAGGGGAGTTGCCACTGAAGCTTTCTTT
CDR3aa: CASSYSHRGVATEAFF

abundance: NA
v_gene: TRBV9
j_gene: TRBJ1-2
d_gene: TRBD1
CDR3nt: TGTGCCAGCAGCGGACAGGGGGTAAGGGGAGCTAACTATGGCTACACCTTC
CDR3aa: CASSGQGVRGANYGYTF

abundance: medium-sized
v_gene: TRBV5-1
j_gene: TRBJ1-6
d_gene: NA
CDR3nt: TGCGCCAGCAGCCTCCTGATGACAGGCGGAGGTTTTTCACCCCTCCACTTT
CDR3aa: CASSLLMTGGGFSPLHF

abundance: NA
v_gene: TRBV18
j_gene: TRBJ1-2
d_gene: NA
CDR3nt: TGTGCCAGCTCACCTAATCAGGAAACGATATATAACTATGGCTACACCTTC
CDR3aa: CASSPNQETIYNYGYTF

abundance: NA
v_gene: TRBV4-1
j_gene: TRBJ2-1
d_gene: TRBD2
CDR3nt: TGCGCCAGCAGCCAAGTTGCGGGGGATGAGCAGTTCTTC
CDR3aa: CASSQVAGDEQFF

abundance: NA
v_gene: TRBV11-2
j_gene: TRBJ2-1
d_gene: NA
CDR3nt: TGTGCCAGCAGCTTTGTCCCAGGGCGGGATGAGCAGTTCTTC
CDR3aa: CASSFVPGRDEQFF

abundance: once
v_gene: TRBV5-6
j_gene: TRBJ2-7
d_gene: NA
CDR3nt: TGTGCCAGCAGCTTGGGGCCCGCACTTGTCTACGAGCAGTACTTC
CDR3aa: CASSLGPALVYEQYF

abundance: NA
v_gene: TRBV9
j_gene: TRBJ2-2
d_gene: NA
CDR3nt: TGTGCCAGCAGCGTAGTGGCAGGGGTGAGAACCGGGGAGCTGTTTTTT
CDR3aa: CASSVVAGVRTGELFF

abundance: once
v_gene: TRBV6-6
j_gene: TRBJ2-5
d_gene: NA
CDR3nt: TGTGCCAGCAGTTACGGCAGGACAGCAGAGACCCAGTACTTC
CDR3aa: CASSYGRTAETQYF

abundance: NA
v_gene: TRBV5-1
j_gene: TRBJ2-7
d_gene: TRBD2
CDR3nt: TGCGCCAGCCGTCAGGCGGGGGTAGGGGAGCAGTACTTC
CDR3aa: CASRQAGVGEQYF

abundance: NA
v_gene: TRBV2
j_gene: TRBJ2-1
d_gene: NA
CDR3nt: TGTGCCAGAGACTTAGGACCCACGGCGCTCAATGAGCAGTTCTTC
CDR3aa: CARDLGPTALNEQFF

abundance: NA
v_gene: TRBV27
j_gene: TRBJ2-7
d_gene: TRBD2
CDR3nt: TGTGCCAGCAGTTTGGGAAGTAGCGGGAGCTCCTACGAGCAGTACTTC
CDR3aa: CASSLGSSGSSYEQYF

abundance: NA
v_gene: TRBV7-9
j_gene: TRBJ2-7
d_gene: TRBD2
CDR3nt: TGTGCCAGCAGCTTTGGAGCGGGGGCTCGCTCCTACGAGCAGTACTTC
CDR3aa: CASSFGAGARSYEQYF

abundance: once
v_gene: TRBV5-1
j_gene: TRBJ2-7
d_gene: NA
CDR3nt: TGCGCCAGCAGCCAGGAGGGGGGGTCCCACGAGCAGTACTTC
CDR3aa: CASSQEGGSHEQYF

abundance: NA
v_gene: TRBV4-1
j_gene: TRBJ1-4
d_gene: TRBD1
CDR3nt: TGCGCCAGCAGCCAGATCGGGACACAGGGGGGGGAAAAACTGTTTTTT
CDR3aa: CASSQIGTQGGEKLFF

abundance: NA
v_gene: TRBV5-1
j_gene: TRBJ2-1
d_gene: NA
CDR3nt: TGCGCCAGCAGCTTGGTGACCTACAATGAGCAGTTCTTC
CDR3aa: CASSLVTYNEQFF